The rows below give T cell receptor beta chains drawn from one sample of a study of OX40 agonist ivuxolimab in advanced cancers. Clones were read by immunoSEQ multiplex PCR, and TCRdb kept only the in-frame ones, dropping some. The sample includes approximately 23,000 clones, approximately 84% of them seen just once. The input for sequencing was CD4+ or CD8+ T cells sorted from blood, taken in a trial of the OX40 agonist ivuxolimab. These receptors all come from an adult with an advanced solid tumor such as melanoma, head and neck, liver or kidney cancer. Both conserved end residues are part of each CDR3. The order of the fields is J gene, D gene, V gene, CDR3 protein, CDR3 DNA. D genes are given only for firm matches.

TRBJ2-3 TRBD1 TRBV10-1 CASSRGQGLDTQYF TGCGCCAGCAGCAGAGGACAGGGATTGGATACGCAGTATTTT
TRBJ2-7 TRBD1 TRBV5-1 CASSIPGTGTQSEQYF TGCGCCAGCAGCATCCCCGGGACAGGGACGCAAAGCGAGCAGTACTTC
TRBJ2-1 TRBD1 TRBV2 CASSGSGTGAYNEQFF TGTGCCAGCAGTGGATCCGGGACAGGGGCGTACAATGAGCAGTTCTTC
TRBJ2-7 NA TRBV5-1 CASSLVQGEQYF TGCGCCAGCAGCTTGGTGCAGGGCGAGCAGTACTTC
TRBJ2-7 NA TRBV6-1 CASKIYEQYF TGTGCCAGCAAGATCTACGAGCAGTACTTC
TRBJ2-2 TRBD1 TRBV6-1 CASSDRTGWNTGELFF TGTGCCAGCAGTGACAGGACAGGCTGGAACACCGGGGAGCTGTTTTTT
TRBJ1-2 TRBD1 TRBV11-2 CASSLEAGGAGGYTF TGTGCCAGCAGCTTAGAGGCAGGGGGCGCAGGAGGCTACACCTTC
TRBJ2-7 NA TRBV9 CASSGSSYEQYF TGTGCCAGCAGCGGGAGCTCCTACGAGCAGTACTTC
TRBJ2-7 NA TRBV9 CASSGSGAGEQYF TGTGCCAGCAGCGGCTCGGGGGCAGGCGAGCAGTACTTC
TRBJ2-7 NA TRBV27 CASSLIGDEQYF TGTGCCAGCAGTTTGATAGGGGACGAGCAGTACTTC
TRBJ2-7 TRBD1 TRBV6-1 CASSESGGWYEQYF TGTGCCAGCAGTGAATCAGGGGGCTGGTACGAGCAGTACTTC
TRBJ2-7 NA TRBV29-1 CSVGAGLDEQYF TGCAGCGTTGGGGCAGGGCTGGACGAGCAGTACTTC
TRBJ1-5 TRBD1 TRBV5-5 CASSTWTGGNQPQHF TGTGCCAGCAGCACCTGGACAGGGGGCAATCAGCCCCAGCATTTT
TRBJ2-4 TRBD2 TRBV19 CASSIGSSGRLGDIQYF TGTGCCAGTAGTATAGGATCTAGCGGCAGACTCGGGGACATTCAGTACTTC
TRBJ1-2 NA TRBV25-1 CASSDGRGYTF TGTGCCAGCAGTGATGGTAGAGGCTACACCTTC
TRBJ2-5 NA TRBV9 CASSVGGAVSETQYF TGTGCCAGCAGCGTAGGTGGTGCGGTCAGCGAGACCCAGTACTTC
TRBJ2-7 TRBD1 TRBV5-1 CASSLIAGGEQYF TGCGCCAGCAGCTTAATAGCAGGGGGCGAGCAGTACTTC
TRBJ2-2 TRBD1 TRBV30 CAWSVGQGLNTGELFF TGTGCCTGGAGTGTCGGACAGGGTTTGAACACCGGGGAGCTGTTTTTT
TRBJ1-6 NA TRBV2 CASSASGVGSYNSPLHF TGTGCCAGCAGCGCCTCGGGTGTCGGCTCCTATAATTCACCCCTCCACTTT
TRBJ1-2 TRBD1 TRBV27 CASSLSGQAPNYGYTF TGTGCCAGCAGTTTGTCTGGACAGGCCCCTAACTATGGCTACACCTTC